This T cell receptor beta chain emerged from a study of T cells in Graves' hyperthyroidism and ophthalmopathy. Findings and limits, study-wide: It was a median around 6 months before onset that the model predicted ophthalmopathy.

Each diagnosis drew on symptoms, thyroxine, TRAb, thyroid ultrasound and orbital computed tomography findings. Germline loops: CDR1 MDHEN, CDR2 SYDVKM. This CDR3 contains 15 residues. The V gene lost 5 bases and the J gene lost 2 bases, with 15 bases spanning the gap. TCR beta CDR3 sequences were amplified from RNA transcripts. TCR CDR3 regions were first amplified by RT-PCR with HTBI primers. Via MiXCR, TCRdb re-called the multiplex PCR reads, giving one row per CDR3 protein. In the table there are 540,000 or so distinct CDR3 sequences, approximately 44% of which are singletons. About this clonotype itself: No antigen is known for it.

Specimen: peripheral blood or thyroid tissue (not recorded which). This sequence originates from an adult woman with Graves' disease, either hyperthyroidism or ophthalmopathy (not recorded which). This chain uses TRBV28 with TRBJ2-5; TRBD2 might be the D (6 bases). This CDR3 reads CASSQIAADQETQYF. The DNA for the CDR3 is TGTGCCAGCAGTCAGATAGCGGCCGATCAAGAGACCCAGTACTTC.